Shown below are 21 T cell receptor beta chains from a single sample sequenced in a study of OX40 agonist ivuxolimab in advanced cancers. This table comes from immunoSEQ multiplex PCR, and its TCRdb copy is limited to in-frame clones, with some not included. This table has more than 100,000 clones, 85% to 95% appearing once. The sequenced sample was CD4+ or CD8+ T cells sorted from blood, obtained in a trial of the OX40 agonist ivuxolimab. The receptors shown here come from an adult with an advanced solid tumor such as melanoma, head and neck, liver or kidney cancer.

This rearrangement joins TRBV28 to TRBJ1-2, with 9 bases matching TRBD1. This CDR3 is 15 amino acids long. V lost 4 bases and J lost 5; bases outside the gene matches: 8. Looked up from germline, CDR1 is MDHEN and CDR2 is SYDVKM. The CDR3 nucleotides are TGTGCCAGCAGTTCTTCCTCCGGGACAGGGTATGGCTACACCTTC. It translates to CASSSSSGTGYGYTF.

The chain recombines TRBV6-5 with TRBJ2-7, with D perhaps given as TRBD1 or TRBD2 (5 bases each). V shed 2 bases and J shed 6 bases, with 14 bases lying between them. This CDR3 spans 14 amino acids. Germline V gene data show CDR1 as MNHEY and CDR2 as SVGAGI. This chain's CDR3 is CASSYGPGLREQYF. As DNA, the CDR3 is TGTGCCAGCAGTTACGGCCCGGGGCTTCGCGAGCAGTACTTC.

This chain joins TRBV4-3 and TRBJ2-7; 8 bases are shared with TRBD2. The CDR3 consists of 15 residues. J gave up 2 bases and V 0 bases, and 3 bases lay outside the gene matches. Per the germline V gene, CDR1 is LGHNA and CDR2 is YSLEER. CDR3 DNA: TGCGCCAGCAGCCAAGAGTTAGCGGGGCCCTACGAGCAGTACTTC. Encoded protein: CASSQELAGPYEQYF.

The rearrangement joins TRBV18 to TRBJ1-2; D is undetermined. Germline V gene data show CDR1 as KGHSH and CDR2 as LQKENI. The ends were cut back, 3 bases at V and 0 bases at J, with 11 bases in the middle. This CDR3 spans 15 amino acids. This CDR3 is CASSPLMGPNYGYTF. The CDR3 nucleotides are TGTGCCAGCTCACCCCTCATGGGTCCTAACTATGGCTACACCTTC. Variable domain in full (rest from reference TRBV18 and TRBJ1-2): NAGVMQNPRHLVRRRGQEARLRCSPMKGHSHVYWYRQLPEEGLKFMVYLQKENIIDESGMPKERFSAEFPKEGPSILRIQQVVRGDSAAYFCASSPLMGPNYGYTFGSGTRLTVV.

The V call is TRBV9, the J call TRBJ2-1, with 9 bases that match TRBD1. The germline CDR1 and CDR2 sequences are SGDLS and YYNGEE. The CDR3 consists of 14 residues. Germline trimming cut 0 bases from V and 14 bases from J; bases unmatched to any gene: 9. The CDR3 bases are TGTGCCAGCAGCGTAGCTCCCAATCGGGACAGGGAGTTCTTC. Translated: CASSVAPNRDREFF.

CDR3 coding DNA: TGTGCCAGTACGGTTCCCGGGGCTCGGGCCGCTTTCTTT. It encodes CASTVPGARAAFF. The gene calls are TRBV19 and TRBJ1-1; perhaps TRBD1 as D (5 bases). CDR1 LNHDA and CDR2 SQIVND come from the germline V gene (reference sequence). Trimming took off 7 bases at V and 11 bases at J, with 20 bases between the two ends. The CDR3 totals 13 residues. The complete variable domain, with remaining parts taken from reference TRBV19 and TRBJ1-1, reads DGGITQSPKYLFRKEGQNVTLSCEQNLNHDAMYWYRQDPGQGLRLIYYSQIVNDFQKGDIAEGYSVSREKKESFPLTVTSAQKNPTAFYLCASTVPGARAAFFGQGTRLTVV.

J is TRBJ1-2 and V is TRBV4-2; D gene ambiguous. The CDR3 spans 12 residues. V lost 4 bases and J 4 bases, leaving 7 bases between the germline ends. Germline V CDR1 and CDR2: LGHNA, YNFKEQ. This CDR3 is CASSRQAYGYTF. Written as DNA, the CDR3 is TGTGCCAGCAGCCGTCAGGCCTATGGCTACACCTTC.

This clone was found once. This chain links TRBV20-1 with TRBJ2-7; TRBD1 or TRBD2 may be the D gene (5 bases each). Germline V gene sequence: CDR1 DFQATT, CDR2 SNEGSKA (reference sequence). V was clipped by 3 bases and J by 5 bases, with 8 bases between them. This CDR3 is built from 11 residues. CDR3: CSARGVNEQYF. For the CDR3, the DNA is TGCAGTGCTAGGGGGGTCAACGAGCAGTACTTC.

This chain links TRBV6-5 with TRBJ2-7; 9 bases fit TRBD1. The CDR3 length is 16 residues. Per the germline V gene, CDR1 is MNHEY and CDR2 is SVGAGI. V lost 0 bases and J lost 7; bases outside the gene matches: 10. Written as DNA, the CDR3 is TGTGCCAGCAGTTACTCCCCGACAGGGGGGCCACGTGAGCAGTACTTC. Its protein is CASSYSPTGGPREQYF.

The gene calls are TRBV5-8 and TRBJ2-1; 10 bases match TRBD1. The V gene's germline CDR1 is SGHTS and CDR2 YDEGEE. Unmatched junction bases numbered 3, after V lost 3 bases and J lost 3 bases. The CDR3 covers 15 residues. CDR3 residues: CASSWGQGRYNEQFF. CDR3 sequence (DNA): TGTGCCAGCAGCTGGGGACAGGGGCGCTACAATGAGCAGTTCTTC.

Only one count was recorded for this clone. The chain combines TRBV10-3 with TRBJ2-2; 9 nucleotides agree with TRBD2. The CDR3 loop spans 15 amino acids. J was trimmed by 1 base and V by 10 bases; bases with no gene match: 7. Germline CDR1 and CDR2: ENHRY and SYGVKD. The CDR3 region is CASRSLAGNTGELFF. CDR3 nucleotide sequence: TGTGCCAGCCGGTCACTAGCGGGGAACACCGGGGAGCTGTTTTTT.

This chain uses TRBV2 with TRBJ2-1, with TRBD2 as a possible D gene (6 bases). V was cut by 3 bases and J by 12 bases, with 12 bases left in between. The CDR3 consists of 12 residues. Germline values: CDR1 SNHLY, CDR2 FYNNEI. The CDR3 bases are TGTGCCAGCAGTGAGCGGGGACTCGGGCAGTTCTTC. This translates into CASSERGLGQFF. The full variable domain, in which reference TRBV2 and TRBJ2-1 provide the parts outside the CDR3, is EPEVTQTPSHQVTQMGQEVILRCVPISNHLYFYWYRQILGQKVEFLVSFYNNEISEKSEIFDDQFSVERPDGSNFTLKIRSTKLEDSAMYFCASSERGLGQFFGPGTRLTVL.

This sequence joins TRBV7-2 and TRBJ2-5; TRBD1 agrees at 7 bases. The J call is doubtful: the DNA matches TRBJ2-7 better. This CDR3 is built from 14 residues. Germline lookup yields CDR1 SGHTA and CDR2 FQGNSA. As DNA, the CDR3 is TGTGCCAGCAGCTTAGGGGACAGCCTCAACGAGCAGTACTTC. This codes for CASSLGDSLNEQYF.

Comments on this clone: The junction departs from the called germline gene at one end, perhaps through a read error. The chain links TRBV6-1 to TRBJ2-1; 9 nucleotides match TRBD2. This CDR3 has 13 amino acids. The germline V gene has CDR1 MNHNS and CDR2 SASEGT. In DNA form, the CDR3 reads TGTGCCAGCAGTGAAGGGATAGCGGGAGTGGCGCTCTTC. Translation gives CASSEGIAGVALF.

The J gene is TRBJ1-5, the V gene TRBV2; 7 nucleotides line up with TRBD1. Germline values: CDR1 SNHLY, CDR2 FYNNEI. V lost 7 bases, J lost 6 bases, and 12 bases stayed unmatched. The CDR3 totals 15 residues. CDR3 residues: CASTRLTTGAQPQHF. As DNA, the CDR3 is TGTGCCAGCACCCGCCTAACTACAGGGGCTCAGCCCCAGCATTTT.

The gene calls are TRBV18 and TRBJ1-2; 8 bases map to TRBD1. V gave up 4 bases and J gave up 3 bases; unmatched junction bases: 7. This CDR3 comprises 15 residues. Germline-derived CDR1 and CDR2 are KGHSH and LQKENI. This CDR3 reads CASSLNRGVDYGYTF. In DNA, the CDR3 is TGTGCCAGCTCACTGAACAGGGGGGTTGACTATGGCTACACCTTC. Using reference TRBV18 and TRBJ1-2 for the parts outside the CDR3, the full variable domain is NAGVMQNPRHLVRRRGQEARLRCSPMKGHSHVYWYRQLPEEGLKFMVYLQKENIIDESGMPKERFSAEFPKEGPSILRIQQVVRGDSAAYFCASSLNRGVDYGYTFGSGTRLTVV.

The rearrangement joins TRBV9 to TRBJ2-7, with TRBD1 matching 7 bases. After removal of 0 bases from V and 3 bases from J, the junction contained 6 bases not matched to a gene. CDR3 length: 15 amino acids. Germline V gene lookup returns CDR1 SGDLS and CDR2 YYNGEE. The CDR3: CASSVATGQVYEQYF. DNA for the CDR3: TGTGCCAGCAGCGTAGCGACCGGACAGGTCTACGAGCAGTACTTC.

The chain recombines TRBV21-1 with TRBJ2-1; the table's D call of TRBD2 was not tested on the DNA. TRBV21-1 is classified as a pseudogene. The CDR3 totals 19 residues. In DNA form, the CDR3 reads TGTGCCAGCAGCAAAGGAGAGGGTAGGGGGACTAGCAGGTGCTCTGAGCAGTTCTTC. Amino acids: CASSKGEGRGTSRCSEQFF.

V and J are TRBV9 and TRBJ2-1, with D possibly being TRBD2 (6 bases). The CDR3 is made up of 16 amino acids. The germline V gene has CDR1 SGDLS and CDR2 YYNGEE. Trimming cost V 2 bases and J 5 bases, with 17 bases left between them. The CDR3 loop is CASSVRGDMGNNEQFF. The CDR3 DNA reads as TGTGCCAGCAGCGTTCGCGGGGATATGGGTAACAATGAGCAGTTCTTC.

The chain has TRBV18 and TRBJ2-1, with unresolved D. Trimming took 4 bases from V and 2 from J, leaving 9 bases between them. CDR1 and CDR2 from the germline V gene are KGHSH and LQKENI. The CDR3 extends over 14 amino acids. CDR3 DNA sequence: TGTGCCAGCTCACAACAGAGCGCCTACAATGAGCAGTTCTTC. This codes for CASSQQSAYNEQFF.

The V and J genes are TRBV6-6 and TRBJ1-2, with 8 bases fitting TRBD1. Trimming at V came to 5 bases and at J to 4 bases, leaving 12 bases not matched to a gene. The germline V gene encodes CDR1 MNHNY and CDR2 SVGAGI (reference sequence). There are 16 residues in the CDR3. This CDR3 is CASSRRDRTTLYGYTF. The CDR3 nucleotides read TGTGCCAGCAGTCGACGGGACAGGACTACGCTCTATGGCTACACCTTC.